This T cell receptor (beta chain) was recorded in a study of T cells in Graves' hyperthyroidism and ophthalmopathy (dated by TCRdb to the late 2010s). A note on the overall study: Peripheral blood was collected at initial diagnosis, before any treatment. Prospective prediction of ophthalmopathy was tested in an independent validation cohort of some 20 hyperthyroidism patients and roughly 16 patients who later progressed to ophthalmopathy. In roughly six Graves' hyperthyroidism patients, the study also compared T-cell repertoires from thyroid tissue with T-cell repertoires from blood. The approximately 100 discovery patients were randomly divided into training and test sets at a 7:3 ratio. The paper describes TCR Vbeta CDR3 sequencing of 135 peripheral blood samples, made up of about 40 ophthalmopathy patients, approximately 76 hyperthyroidism patients and roughly 17 progressor patients. To identify distinguishing TCR V-J signatures, a discovery cohort of 100 or so patients was used, comprising 43 with Graves' ophthalmopathy and approximately 57 with stable Graves' hyperthyroidism. After sampling, hyperthyroidism patients received methimazole starting at 30 mg daily, and ophthalmopathy patients received high-dose intravenous methylprednisolone. Findings and caveats that apply to the study as a whole: A model built on a 13 V-J signature distinguished ophthalmopathy from stable hyperthyroidism, reaching around 90% sensitivity and 81.08% specificity in cross-validation and 80%/75% in testing. No statistical method was used to fix the sample size in advance, and group allocation was not hidden from the investigators. In validation, the model predicted progression to ophthalmopathy a median of 6.5 months before onset, with approximately 70% sensitivity and almost 75% specificity. Most expanded thyroid clonotypes (frequency above 0.001) were also found in blood, which suggests that blood repertoires may mirror thyroid immune responses.

This clonotype was detected many times. The antigen it binds to is not known. It has no much larger one-base neighbor in the sample; base qualities were not kept. The TCR beta CDR3 regions were amplified from the RNA transcripts. The first round of RT-PCR for the TCR CDR3 was performed with the HTBI primer set and the Qiagen OneStep RT-PCR kit. Libraries were constructed in a second round of multiplex PCR, after which size selection and purification were carried out. Paired-end sequencing of the libraries was performed with 100 bp reads on an Illumina HiSeq2000. The paper's data handling went like this. SOAPnuke was used to process the raw data, with reads discarded if the reads contained adapters or uncalled bases, had a mean Phred below 15, or lacked an exact constant-primer or identifier match. High-quality paired reads were merged with COPE v1.2.5, and unique nucleotide sequences were defined as clonotypes. Clonotypes were aligned to IMGT TRBV, TRBD and TRBJ reference segments using MiTCR v1.1. The analysis included only V-J combinations with a frequency above 0.0001, which together covered 99% to 99.2% of the repertoires. A TCS score was defined as the ratio between F50 (clonal expansion) and ExV (chaos), using BLOSUM62-based TCRdist between CDR3 peptides within each V-J. Welch's t-statistics and random forest reduced roughly 540 V-J features to roughly 13, which were used in a naive Bayes classifier (R e1071). Starting from the raw public reads, TCRdb applied fastp trimming at Q25, assembled clones with MiXCR and retained in-frame beta chains. CDR3 protein duplicates are merged, each entry listing the most common genes and DNA. These V and J calls derive from TCRdb rather than the authors' analysis. For this sample the table gives about 400,000 distinct CDR3 sequences, of which 15% were detected only once. Approximately 32% of the sample is held by the ten biggest clonotypes.

Stable Graves' hyperthyroidism was defined as no progression to ophthalmopathy during 18 months of follow-up. Hyperthyroidism patients were newly diagnosed, had a disease duration of under 2 months, and were aged 18 to 65 years. Patients with uncontrolled infections, other autoimmune diseases, pregnancy or lactation were excluded. Diagnoses relied on clinical symptoms, serum thyroxine and TRAb, thyroid ultrasound and orbital computed tomography. Ficoll-Paque density gradient centrifugation was used to isolate PBMCs from around 10 ml of fresh peripheral blood. Total RNA was extracted with Trizol reagent, and quality was checked on an Agilent 2100 Bioanalyzer. The sample was blood. The sequence was obtained from a young woman with Graves' hyperthyroidism.

The nucleotide sequence reads as follows: TGCGCCAGCAGCCCGGAGGGACCGCTATCCTACGAGCAGTACTTC. Its coded protein is CASSPEGPLSYEQYF. The rearrangement combines TRBV5-1 with TRBJ2-7; perhaps TRBD2 is the D gene, with 6 bases matching. Trimming at the junction amounts to 4 bases on V and 1 base on J, and the germline ends lie 15 bases apart. The CDR3 numbers 15 residues from cysteine through phenylalanine. The CDR3 DNA has 45 bases and is translated from base 1. CDR1 and CDR2, per the germline V gene, are SGHRS and YFSETQ. With the rest looked up from the reference TRBV5-1 and TRBJ2-7 genes rather than sequenced, the full variable domain is KAGVTQTPRYLIKTRGQQVTLSCSPISGHRSVSWYQQTPGQGLQFLFEYFSETQRNKGNFPGRFSGRQFSNSRSEMNVSTLELGDSALYLCASSPEGPLSYEQYFGPGTRLTVT.